This T cell receptor (beta chain) was sequenced during a study of T cells after somatic rescue of genetic block. Method: immunoSEQ multiplex PCR; TCRdb's copy keeps in-frame clones and lacks some. The profile shows roughly 110,000 clones, 75% to 95% of them singletons. This CDR3 is 16 amino acids long. Germline CDR1 reads LNHDA; CDR2 reads SQIVND (reference sequence). With V trimmed by 6 bases and J by 3 bases, 9 bases remained unmatched. The chain has TRBV19 and TRBJ1-1; 11 bases line up with TRBD1. The sample consisted of peripheral blood mononuclear cells (PBMCs). The sequence was collected from a woman under 30. DNA of the CDR3: TGTGCCAGTAGACCCATGGACAGGGGGCCACACACTGAAGCTTTCTTT. Its protein is CASRPMDRGPHTEAFF.